A selection of T cell receptor beta chains follows, all from one sample in a study of cytomegalovirus exposure and HLA in healthy donors. Here immunoSEQ multiplex PCR was the method, and the copy in TCRdb shows in-frame clones only, minus some. Of some 140,000 clones in the sample, just under 80% were seen once. The specimen was PBMCs. The receptors come from a male donor in good health and CMV-seronegative. Both conserved end residues are part of each CDR3. A D gene is named only where the DNA matches it firmly. Rows give clone size only sometimes, using once, few, many, or a class for an expanded clone.

clone_size	v_call	cdr3_length	d_call	j_call	cdr3_aa	cdr3_nt
-	TRBV13	14	TRBD2	TRBJ2-7	CASSLAGGVYEQYF	TGTGCCAGCAGCCTCGCCGGGGGGGTTTACGAGCAGTACTTC
-	TRBV30	17	-	TRBJ2-2	CAWSRGPYGGLTGELFF	TGTGCCTGGAGCCGAGGGCCTTACGGGGGGCTCACCGGGGAGCTGTTTTTT
once	TRBV6-6	11	-	TRBJ1-1	CASRPTVEAFF	TGTGCCAGCAGGCCCACGGTTGAAGCTTTCTTT
-	TRBV14	19	-	TRBJ1-2	CASSQGQKPGTPEFYGYTF	TGTGCCAGCAGCCAAGGTCAAAAGCCCGGGACACCAGAATTCTATGGCTACACCTTC
-	TRBV7-2	18	TRBD1	TRBJ1-2	CASSLVWNRDREAYGYTF	TGTGCCAGCAGCTTAGTGTGGAATAGGGACAGGGAGGCCTATGGCTACACCTTC
-	TRBV7-3	13	-	TRBJ1-1	CASSDQVNTEAFF	TGTGCCAGCAGCGACCAGGTGAACACTGAAGCTTTCTTT
-	TRBV19	15	TRBD1	TRBJ1-2	CASSRTGYGNYGYTF	TGTGCCAGTAGTAGGACAGGGTATGGGAACTATGGCTACACCTTC
-	TRBV2	13	-	TRBJ2-1	CASTPDSRDEQFF	TGTGCCAGCACTCCGGACTCTAGGGATGAGCAGTTCTTC
-	TRBV7-2	14	TRBD1	TRBJ1-6	CASSSGQANSPLHF	TGTGCCAGCAGCTCGGGACAGGCAAATTCACCCCTCCACTTT
-	TRBV27	17	TRBD2	TRBJ2-1	CASSFFPGTSGYNEQFF	TGTGCCAGCAGTTTCTTCCCCGGGACTAGCGGCTACAATGAGCAGTTCTTC
-	TRBV19	17	-	TRBJ1-3	CASSIDRRTLSGNTIYF	TGTGCCAGTAGTATAGATCGGAGGACTCTCTCTGGAAACACCATATATTTT
few	TRBV4-1	14	-	TRBJ1-1	CASSHLTGNTEAFF	TGCGCCAGCAGCCATCTAACAGGGAACACTGAAGCTTTCTTT
-	TRBV15	16	TRBD2	TRBJ2-5	CATSRGGEGIQETQYF	TGTGCCACCAGCAGGGGGGGGGAGGGTATACAAGAGACCCAGTACTTC
few	TRBV30	12	TRBD2	TRBJ2-5	CAWGVRGGTQYF	TGTGCCTGGGGGGTTCGGGGGGGGACCCAGTACTTC
-	TRBV18	14	-	TRBJ2-5	CASSLGGTQETQYF	TGTGCCAGCTCACTGGGGGGTACCCAAGAGACCCAGTACTTC
-	TRBV30	17	-	TRBJ1-5	CAWSVSPTGLSNQPQHF	TGTGCCTGGAGTGTTTCCCCCACAGGGTTAAGCAATCAGCCCCAGCATTTT
few	TRBV6-5	16	-	TRBJ2-7	CASSYSIAGDSYEQYF	TGTGCCAGCAGTTACTCGATCGCAGGGGACTCCTACGAGCAGTACTTC
-	TRBV15	19	TRBD2	TRBJ2-3	CATSTYTSGGASSTDTQYF	TGTGCCACCAGCACATATACTAGCGGGGGGGCTTCGAGCACAGATACGCAGTATTTT
-	TRBV5-1	15	-	TRBJ2-3	CASSLVAGRTDTQYF	TGCGCCAGCAGCTTGGTGGCCGGGAGAACAGATACGCAGTATTTT
-	TRBV21-1	12	-	TRBJ1-2	CASTRGAEGYTF	TGTGCCAGCACCAGGGGGGCAGAAGGCTACACCTTC
-	TRBV4-3	16	-	TRBJ1-2	CASSQVYMKEDYGYTF	TGCGCCAGCAGCCAAGTTTATATGAAGGAGGACTATGGCTACACCTTC
-	TRBV19	16	TRBD2	TRBJ2-3	CASSELAGGSSDTQYF	TGTGCCAGTAGTGAACTAGCGGGGGGGAGCTCAGATACGCAGTATTTT
-	TRBV11-3	15	-	TRBJ1-2	CASSPRSRVPNGYTF	TGTGCCAGCAGTCCGCGTTCTCGCGTCCCCAATGGCTACACCTTC
-	TRBV5-6	17	TRBD2	TRBJ2-1	CASSLLERGPDYNEQFF	TGTGCCAGCAGCTTGCTTGAGCGGGGGCCGGATTACAATGAGCAGTTCTTC
-	TRBV11-2	15	-	TRBJ2-1	CASSLEGTFYNEQFF	TGTGCCAGCAGCTTAGAGGGGACTTTCTACAATGAGCAGTTCTTC
-	TRBV7-2	13	TRBD1	TRBJ2-5	CASSTRQGETQYF	TGTGCCAGCAGCACCCGACAGGGCGAGACCCAGTACTTC
few	TRBV18	14	-	TRBJ1-5	CASSPRQANQPQHF	TGTGCCAGCTCACCGAGACAGGCCAATCAGCCCCAGCATTTT
-	TRBV30	15	-	TRBJ2-2	CAWSDGTYLTGELFF	TGTGCCTGGAGTGACGGGACATATCTCACCGGGGAGCTGTTTTTT
-	TRBV19	14	TRBD1	TRBJ2-2	CASSPGQYTGELFF	TGTGCCAGTAGCCCGGGACAGTACACCGGGGAGCTGTTTTTT
-	TRBV7-9	15	-	TRBJ1-5	CSSSLGGQPYQPQHF	TGTTCCAGCAGCTTAGGGGGACAACCCTATCAGCCCCAGCATTTT
-	TRBV7-2	12	-	TRBJ2-7	CASSLGGHEQYF	TGTGCCAGCAGCTTAGGGGGGCACGAGCAGTACTTC
-	TRBV19	13	TRBD1	TRBJ1-5	CASAGQGNQPQHF	TGTGCCAGTGCGGGACAGGGCAATCAGCCCCAGCATTTT
-	TRBV7-7	16	TRBD2	TRBJ2-1	CASSLIAGGGWNEQFF	TGTGCTAGCAGCTTAATAGCGGGGGGCGGATGGAATGAGCAGTTCTTC
-	TRBV15	18	TRBD1	TRBJ2-3	CATSGFGDRERRADTQYF	TGTGCCACCAGCGGCTTCGGGGACAGGGAAAGGAGAGCAGATACGCAGTATTTT
-	TRBV5-6	12	-	TRBJ2-7	CASSQDTYEQYF	TGTGCCAGCAGCCAGGACACCTACGAGCAGTACTTC
once	TRBV14	17	TRBD1	TRBJ2-3	CASSHLQGAGKADTQYF	TGTGCCAGCAGCCACCTACAGGGGGCCGGTAAGGCAGATACGCAGTATTTT
once	TRBV5-8	13	-	TRBJ2-3	CASSFGRADTQYF	TGTGCCAGCAGCTTCGGGAGAGCAGATACGCAGTATTTT
-	TRBV7-2	14	TRBD1	TRBJ1-2	CASSTRQGAIGYTF	TGTGCCAGCAGCACCCGACAGGGGGCGATTGGCTACACCTTC
-	TRBV2	17	-	TRBJ1-5	CASSEARQAYSNQPQHF	TGTGCCAGCAGTGAAGCGCGACAAGCTTATAGCAATCAGCCCCAGCATTTT
-	TRBV7-3	15	TRBD1	TRBJ2-3	CASSTGQGVQDTQYF	TGTGCCAGCAGCACGGGACAGGGGGTTCAGGATACGCAGTATTTT
once	TRBV9	18	TRBD1	TRBJ1-3	CASSAESLDRNSGNTIYF	TGTGCCAGCAGCGCAGAGTCGTTGGACAGGAACTCTGGAAACACCATATATTTT
-	TRBV6-1	14	TRBD1	TRBJ1-6	CASSYRTGVSPLHF	TGTGCCAGCAGTTATCGCACAGGGGTATCACCCCTCCACTTT
-	TRBV7-2	15	TRBD1	TRBJ2-7	CASSTGTGGIYEQYF	TGTGCCAGCAGCACCGGGACAGGGGGCATCTACGAGCAGTACTTC
-	TRBV19	14	-	TRBJ2-7	CASSSEGDAYEQYF	TGTGCCAGTAGTTCCGAGGGGGACGCCTACGAGCAGTACTTC
-	TRBV11-3	14	-	TRBJ2-7	CASSLGTEAYEQYF	TGTGCCAGCAGCTTAGGGACTGAGGCCTACGAGCAGTACTTC
once	TRBV7-2	15	TRBD2	TRBJ2-2	CASSPLHSGAGELFF	TGTGCCAGCAGCCCACTTCATAGCGGGGCCGGGGAGCTGTTTTTT
few	TRBV7-8	19	TRBD1	TRBJ2-7	CASSGPRDSHYLTLGEQYF	TGTGCCAGCAGCGGGCCCCGGGACAGCCATTATCTCACTTTGGGAGAGCAGTACTTC
few	TRBV14	15	TRBD1	TRBJ1-1	CASSQGTGWDTEAFF	TGTGCCAGCAGCCAAGGGACAGGGTGGGACACTGAAGCTTTCTTT
few	TRBV28	14	TRBD2	TRBJ2-3	CASGGLAGADTQYF	TGTGCCAGCGGAGGACTAGCGGGGGCTGATACGCAGTATTTT
-	TRBV7-9	15	TRBD1	TRBJ1-2	CASSPTGTGTHGYTF	TGTGCCAGCAGCCCGACCGGGACAGGAACGCATGGCTACACCTTC
few	TRBV6-6	14	-	TRBJ1-1	CASRGRGGGTEAFF	TGTGCCAGCAGAGGGCGGGGAGGCGGGACTGAAGCTTTCTTT
-	TRBV9	19	TRBD2	TRBJ2-1	CASSVGRGQGLAVYNEQFF	TGTGCCAGCAGCGTGGGGAGGGGCCAGGGACTAGCAGTTTACAATGAGCAGTTCTTC
few	TRBV7-2	16	-	TRBJ2-7	CASSLDAASSSYEQYF	TGTGCCAGCAGCTTAGATGCAGCCTCTAGCTCCTACGAGCAGTACTTC
-	TRBV5-1	17	TRBD2	TRBJ2-2	CASSLVLAGANTGELFF	TGCGCCAGCAGCTTGGTACTAGCGGGGGCCAACACCGGGGAGCTGTTTTTT
-	TRBV7-3	15	TRBD1	TRBJ1-1	CASSYKGQRNTEAFF	TGTGCCAGCAGCTACAAGGGACAGAGGAACACTGAAGCTTTCTTT
-	TRBV12-5	15	TRBD2	TRBJ2-3	CASGPTSGGVDTQYF	TGTGCTAGTGGGCCGACTAGCGGGGGGGTAGATACGCAGTATTTT
-	TRBV7-3	15	TRBD2	TRBJ2-7	CASSLGGTSGYEQYF	TGTGCCAGCAGCTTAGGGGGGACTAGCGGCTACGAGCAGTACTTC
-	TRBV7-9	14	TRBD2	TRBJ2-7	CASSYGEGSYEQYF	TGTGCCAGCAGCTATGGGGAGGGATCCTACGAGCAGTACTTC
-	TRBV7-3	15	TRBD1	TRBJ2-5	CASSRGQGGPETQYF	TGTGCCAGCAGCAGGGGGCAGGGCGGACCAGAGACCCAGTACTTC
-	TRBV6-6	14	-	TRBJ2-7	CASSYEANLSEQYF	TGTGCCAGCAGTTACGAGGCAAACCTAAGTGAGCAGTACTTC